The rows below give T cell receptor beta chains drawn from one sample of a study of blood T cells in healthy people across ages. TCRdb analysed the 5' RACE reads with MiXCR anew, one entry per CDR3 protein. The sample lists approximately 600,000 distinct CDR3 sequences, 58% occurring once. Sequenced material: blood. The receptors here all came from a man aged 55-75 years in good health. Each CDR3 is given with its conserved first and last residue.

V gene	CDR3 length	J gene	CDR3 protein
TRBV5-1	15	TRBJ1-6	CASSVGQGSNSPLHF
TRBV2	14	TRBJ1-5	CASSGRVNNQPQHF
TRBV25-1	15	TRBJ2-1	CASSEPNRAYNEQFF
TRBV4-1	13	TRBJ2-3	CASSRGLTDTQYF
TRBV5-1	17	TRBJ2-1	CASSLVRFESSYNEQFF
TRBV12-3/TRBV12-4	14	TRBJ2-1	CASSLSDSYNEQFF
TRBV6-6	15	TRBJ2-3	CASSQRDRGPDTQYF
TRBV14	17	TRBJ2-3	CASSQDGTAMATDTQYF
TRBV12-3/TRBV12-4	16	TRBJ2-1	CASTTTGLAGGNEQFF
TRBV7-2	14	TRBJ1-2	CASSTGQRAYGYTF
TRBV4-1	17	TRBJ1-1	CASSTRQGPGMNTEAFF
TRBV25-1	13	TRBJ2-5	CASSLTNRETQYF
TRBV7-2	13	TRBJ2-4	CASSLDRGLIQYF
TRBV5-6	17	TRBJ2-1	CASSPPSRSGGANEQFF
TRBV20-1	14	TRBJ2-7	CSATESGPSYEQYF
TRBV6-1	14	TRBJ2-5	CASSGGGPQETQYF
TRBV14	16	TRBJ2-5	CASSQGWGRNEETQYF
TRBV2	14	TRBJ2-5	CASSDRLARETQYF
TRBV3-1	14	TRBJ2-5	CASSPVRAQETQYF
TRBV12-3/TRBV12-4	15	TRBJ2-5	CASSRAGGRQETQYF
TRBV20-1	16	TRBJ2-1	CSASRGWADPATKKFF
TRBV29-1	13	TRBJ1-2	CSVTLPVADGYTF
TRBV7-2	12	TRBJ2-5	CASSSGAETQYF
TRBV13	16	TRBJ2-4	CASSTTGGEGKNIQYF
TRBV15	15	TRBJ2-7	CATSREGQGAYEQYF
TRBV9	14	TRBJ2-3	CASSVGGTTDTQYF
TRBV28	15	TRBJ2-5	CASSSPGTTQETQYF
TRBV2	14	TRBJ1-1	CASSTTGGYTEAFF
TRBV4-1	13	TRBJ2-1	CASSQLLDNEQFF
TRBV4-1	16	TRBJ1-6	CASSQDWDHTNSPLHF
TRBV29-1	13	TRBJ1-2	CSVAKVGHGGYTF
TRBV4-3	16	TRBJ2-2	CASSHGRGQDTGELFF
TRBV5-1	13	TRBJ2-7	CASSLDSGIEQYF
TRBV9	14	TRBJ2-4	CASSVEVGGNIQYF
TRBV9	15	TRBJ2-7	CASSVALAGLYEQYF